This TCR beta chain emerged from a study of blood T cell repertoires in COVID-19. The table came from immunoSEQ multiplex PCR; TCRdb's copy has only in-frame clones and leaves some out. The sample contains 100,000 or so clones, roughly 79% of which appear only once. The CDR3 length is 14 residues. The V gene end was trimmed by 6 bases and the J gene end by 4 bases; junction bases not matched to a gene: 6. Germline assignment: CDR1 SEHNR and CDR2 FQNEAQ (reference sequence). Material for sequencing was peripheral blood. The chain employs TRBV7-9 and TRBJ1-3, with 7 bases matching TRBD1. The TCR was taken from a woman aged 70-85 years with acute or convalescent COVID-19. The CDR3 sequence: CASRPTGDGNTIYF. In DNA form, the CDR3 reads TGTGCCAGCAGACCCACAGGGGACGGAAACACCATATATTTT.